The source of this TCR beta chain is a study of shared clonotypes between healthy human individuals. In the study overall: For every donor, three CD4 naive, three CD4 memory, two CD8 naive and one CD8 memory plates were used. Study observations and caveats: Non-shared clonotypes showed lower generation probabilities than clonotypes common to all four donors.

Regarding this clone: As yet, its antigen is unknown.

The assay was immunoSEQ multiplex PCR, and TCRdb's table has in-frame clones only and misses some. Of approximately 1,500,000 clones in the sample, more than 95% were seen once. V dropped 6 bases and J dropped 5 bases, with 17 bases sitting between them. Germline lookup yields CDR1 WSHSY and CDR2 SAAADI. This CDR3 has 14 residues. This TCR derives from a man younger than 45 in good health. This sequence joins TRBV10-2 and TRBJ2-7, with D possibly being TRBD2 (5 bases). The sequenced sample consisted of naive CD4+ T cells sorted from blood. As for subset: CD45RA+ positively selected. CDR3 DNA: TGCGCCAGCAGCCTCACTACTAGTATCCACGAGCAGTACTTC. Protein sequence: CASSLTTSIHEQYF.